This entry lists 30 T cell receptor beta chains sequenced from one sample in a study of cytomegalovirus exposure and HLA in healthy donors. Primers: 60 Vbeta forward and 13 Jbeta reverse. The data were produced by immunoSEQ multiplex PCR, yet TCRdb's version contains in-frame clones alone and is incomplete. The sample contains 150,000 to 200,000 clones, 75% to 90% of which appear only once. The specimen sequenced was PBMCs. These receptors were taken from a girl between 10 and 17 years old in good health and CMV-seropositive.

The V call is TRBV10-1, the J call TRBJ2-1, with D perhaps matching TRBD2 (6 bases). V was clipped by 4 bases and J by 2 bases, with 6 bases between them. The CDR3 runs to 13 residues. Germline V gene data show CDR1 as WNHNN and CDR2 as SYGVQD (reference sequence). CDR3 bases: TGCGCCAGCAGTGCGGGGGCCTACAATGAGCAGTTCTTC. Its protein product is CASSAGAYNEQFF.

The chain couples TRBV7-9 to TRBJ2-7; D ambiguous. This CDR3 region has 11 residues. Germline V CDR1 and CDR2: SEHNR, FQNEAQ (reference sequence). V gave up 5 bases and J gave up 5 bases, with 7 bases separating them. The CDR3 here is CASSPFDEQYF. In nucleotides, the CDR3 is TGTGCCAGCAGCCCGTTCGACGAGCAGTACTTC.

This chain connects TRBV30 to TRBJ1-2; D perhaps matches TRBD1 (5 bases). This CDR3 is 12 amino acids long. Germline V gene data show CDR1 as GTSNPN and CDR2 as SVGIG (reference sequence). The germline V and J ends were trimmed by 7 bases and 8 bases, with 17 bases remaining between them. The CDR3 coding sequence is TGTGCCTCAATGATGACAGCCGTCGGCTACACCTTC. The encoded protein is CASMMTAVGYTF.

V gene TRBV10-1 combines with J gene TRBJ1-2; no clear D gene. The CDR3 loop spans 13 amino acids. The germline V gene has CDR1 WNHNN and CDR2 SYGVQD (reference sequence). Trimming pared 3 bases from V and 5 bases from J, leaving 10 bases between. CDR3 protein: CASSEQGRYGYTF. The CDR3 nucleotides are TGCGCCAGCAGTGAACAAGGGAGGTATGGCTACACCTTC.

This chain uses TRBV9 with TRBJ1-5; D is unresolved. The CDR3 has 15 amino acids. V was pared by 2 bases and J by 0 bases, with 9 bases between. Germline V gene sequence: CDR1 SGDLS, CDR2 YYNGEE. The CDR3 DNA is TGTGCCAGCAGCGTCTCGGGATATAGCAATCAGCCCCAGCATTTT. Protein product: CASSVSGYSNQPQHF.

This chain joins TRBV13 and TRBJ2-7; TRBD2 agrees at 8 bases. The CDR3 has 15 residues. Germline loops: CDR1 PRHDT, CDR2 FYEKMQ (reference sequence). With V trimmed by 0 bases and J by 0 bases, 1 base remained unmatched. CDR3 sequence: CASSLGSGSSYEQYF. The CDR3 DNA reads as TGTGCCAGCAGCTTAGGAAGCGGGAGCTCCTACGAGCAGTACTTC.

The V gene is TRBV5-4, the J gene TRBJ1-1; tentative D call: TRBD1 (5 bases). Trimming left V 5 bases short and J 1 base short, with 12 bases between. Germline loops: CDR1 SGHNT, CDR2 YYREEE (reference sequence). The CDR3 totals 14 residues. The CDR3 DNA reads TGTGCCAGCAGGTTCGGACACCAGAACACTGAAGCTTTCTTT. This encodes CASRFGHQNTEAFF. Variable domain in full (rest from reference TRBV5-4 and TRBJ1-1): ETGVTQSPTHLIKTRGQQVTLRCSSQSGHNTVSWYQQALGQGPQFIFQYYREEENGRGNFPPRFSGLQFPNYSSELNVNALELDDSALYLCASRFGHQNTEAFFGQGTRLTVV.

This chain joins TRBV27 and TRBJ1-1, with D maybe TRBD1 (5 bases). The CDR3 has 14 amino acids. Germline CDR1 and CDR2: MNHEY and SMNVEV (reference sequence). The ends were cut back, 3 bases at V and 7 bases at J, with 15 bases in the middle. The CDR3 coding sequence is TGTGCCAGCAGTTTTGAGTACAGGAGTGTTGAAGCTTTCTTT. Translation: CASSFEYRSVEAFF.

The V and J genes are TRBV5-1 and TRBJ2-5; tentatively, D is TRBD2 (6 bases). V was clipped by 1 base and J by 4 bases, with 17 bases between them. Looked up from germline, CDR1 is SGHRS and CDR2 is YFSETQ. The CDR3 sequence is 16 residues long. The CDR3 reads CASSLIRDSGIETQYF. The CDR3 DNA reads TGCGCCAGCAGCTTGATCCGGGACTCAGGGATAGAGACCCAGTACTTC.

The J gene is TRBJ2-1, the V gene TRBV6-1, with 9 positions matching TRBD1. CDR3 length equals 17 residues. The V and J ends lost 2 bases and 6 bases, in that order; junction bases with no gene match: 11. Germline loops: CDR1 MNHNS, CDR2 SASEGT. DNA for the CDR3: TGTGCCAGCAGTGAAACGGCCGGGACAGGGTTAGGCAATGAGCAGTTCTTC. Translating gives CASSETAGTGLGNEQFF.

The rearrangement links TRBV27 to TRBJ1-2; no clear D. Germline V gives CDR1 MNHEY, CDR2 SMNVEV (reference sequence). This CDR3 spans 18 amino acids. Trimming left V 2 bases short and J 6 bases short, with 25 bases between. Written as DNA, the CDR3 is TGTGCCAGCAGTTTAGTGGCGGAGGGTAACTCCGTAAAGGATGGCTACACCTTC. It yields the protein CASSLVAEGNSVKDGYTF.

This chain joins TRBV15 and TRBJ2-5; 9 nucleotides match TRBD1. Germline V gene sequence: CDR1 LNHNV, CDR2 YYDKDF (reference sequence). The ends lost 5 bases at V and 5 bases at J; junction bases unmatched: 15. The CDR3 contains 17 residues. This CDR3 reads CATSSLRDRVPGETQYF. The CDR3 DNA follows: TGTGCCACCAGCTCCCTCCGGGACAGGGTACCCGGGGAGACCCAGTACTTC. The whole variable domain, filled in from reference TRBV15 and TRBJ2-5, reads DAMVIQNPRYQVTQFGKPVTLSCSQTLNHNVMYWYQQKSSQAPKLLFHYYDKDFNNEADTPDNFQSRRPNTSFCFLDIRSPGLGDTAMYLCATSSLRDRVPGETQYFGPGTRLLVL.

This chain connects TRBV7-8 to TRBJ1-2, with D uncertain. The germline V gene has CDR1 SGHVS and CDR2 FQNEAQ. V lost 1 base to trimming and J lost 2 bases, with 11 bases between them. The CDR3 has 15 amino acids. CDR3: CASSLGRARNYGYTF. CDR3 sequence (DNA): TGTGCCAGCAGCTTAGGCCGAGCTCGGAACTATGGCTACACCTTC.

The gene calls are TRBV2 and TRBJ2-1; 14 bases fit TRBD2. Germline CDR1 SNHLY, CDR2 FYNNEI. This CDR3 comprises 14 residues. J lost 7 bases, V lost 7 bases, and 3 bases had no gene match. The DNA of the CDR3 is TGTGCCAGCACATGGACTAGCGGGAGGAATGAGCAGTTCTTC. As protein: CASTWTSGRNEQFF. The whole variable domain, remainder taken from reference TRBV2 and TRBJ2-1, is EPEVTQTPSHQVTQMGQEVILRCVPISNHLYFYWYRQILGQKVEFLVSFYNNEISEKSEIFDDQFSVERPDGSNFTLKIRSTKLEDSAMYFCASTWTSGRNEQFFGPGTRLTVL.

CDR3 residues: CASTRDREADTQYF. The DNA for the CDR3 is TGTGCCAGTACCCGGGACAGGGAGGCAGATACGCAGTATTTT. This chain links TRBV2 with TRBJ2-3; 9 bases map to TRBD1. CDR3 length: 14 residues. With V trimmed by 9 bases and J by 4 bases, 8 bases remained unmatched. In germline, CDR1 is SNHLY, CDR2 FYNNEI.

The V call is TRBV5-1, the J call TRBJ2-1; no firm D call. Trimming stripped 5 bases from V and 12 bases from J, with 12 bases between. The CDR3 sequence is 11 residues long. Germline-derived CDR1 and CDR2 are SGHRS and YFSETQ. The DNA of the CDR3 is TGCGCCAGCAGTTCTGGGTTAGCGCAGTTCTTC. Translating it yields CASSSGLAQFF.

The rearrangement uses TRBV11-2 and TRBJ1-2; TRBD1 aligns across 8 bases. Trimming took 1 base from V and 6 from J; bases not matched to a gene: 7. CDR1 and CDR2 from the germline V gene are SGHAT and FQNNGV. This CDR3 is built from 15 residues. CDR3 bases: TGTGCCAGCAGCTTAGGCACAGGACAGGGAAATGGCTACACCTTC. This sequence encodes CASSLGTGQGNGYTF. The complete variable domain, with remaining parts taken from reference TRBV11-2 and TRBJ1-2, reads EAGVAQSPRYKIIEKRQSVAFWCNPISGHATLYWYQQILGQGPKLLIQFQNNGVVDDSQLPKDRFSAERLKGVDSTLKIQPAKLEDSAVYLCASSLGTGQGNGYTFGSGTRLTVV.

This clone appeared a few times. The V and J genes are TRBV2 and TRBJ2-2, with D possibly being TRBD2 (5 bases). Germline CDR1 SNHLY, CDR2 FYNNEI. V dropped 6 bases and J dropped 11 bases, with 7 bases sitting between them. The CDR3 runs 10 residues. The CDR3 protein is CASREVELFF. DNA for the CDR3: TGTGCCAGCAGGGAGGTTGAGCTGTTTTTT.

The gene calls are TRBV7-9 and TRBJ1-2; no clear D gene. This CDR3 spans 13 amino acids. Trimming pared 3 bases from V and 4 bases from J, leaving 9 bases between. Germline-derived CDR1 and CDR2 are SEHNR and FQNEAQ (reference sequence). Here the CDR3 reads CASSFRGGYGYTF. In DNA form, the CDR3 reads TGTGCCAGCAGCTTCCGGGGTGGCTATGGCTACACCTTC.

Comments on this clone: The junction differs from germline at one of its ends, possibly a read error. The gene calls are TRBV7-7 and TRBJ1-1, with TRBD1 matching over 8 bases. Germline assignment: CDR1 SSHAT and CDR2 FNYEAQ (reference sequence). CDR3 length: 14 amino acids. The CDR3 coding sequence is TGTGCTAGCAGCCCCTTCAGACAGGGGACTGAAGCTTTCTTT. Its translation is CASSPFRQGTEAFF.

The chain couples TRBV18 to TRBJ2-5; 12 nucleotides match TRBD2. Losses at the gene ends were 4 bases for V and 4 bases for J; bases not matched to a gene: 7. The CDR3 is 16 amino acids. Per germline, CDR1 KGHSH and CDR2 LQKENI. Written as DNA, the CDR3 is TGTGCCAGCTCACAACTAGCGGGAGGCCAGGGAGAGACCCAGTACTTC. Translated: CASSQLAGGQGETQYF. Full variable domain (rest looked up from reference TRBV18 and TRBJ2-5): NAGVMQNPRHLVRRRGQEARLRCSPMKGHSHVYWYRQLPEEGLKFMVYLQKENIIDESGMPKERFSAEFPKEGPSILRIQQVVRGDSAAYFCASSQLAGGQGETQYFGPGTRLLVL.

V and J are TRBV5-1 and TRBJ2-6; 7 bases match TRBD2. CDR3 length equals 15 residues. With 3 bases clipped from V and 4 bases from J, the junction kept 4 bases outside the gene matches. Germline V gene lookup returns CDR1 SGHRS and CDR2 YFSETQ. CDR3 nucleotide sequence: TGCGCCAGCAGCTACGAAGCGGGAGGGGCCAACGTCCTGACTTTC. It translates to CASSYEAGGANVLTF.

The chain links TRBV25-1 to TRBJ1-6, with TRBD1 identical over 7 bases. Germline trimming cut 9 bases from V and 8 bases from J; bases unmatched to any gene: 7. The CDR3 runs 13 residues. Germline V CDR1 and CDR2: MGHDK, SYGVNS. The CDR3 protein is CASKTGLYSPLHF. CDR3 DNA sequence: TGTGCCAGTAAGACAGGGCTCTATTCACCCCTCCACTTT.

The rearrangement joins TRBV7-8 to TRBJ2-2, with 7 bases that match TRBD1. The CDR3 spans 16 residues. With 2 bases clipped from V and 4 bases from J, the junction kept 7 bases outside the gene matches. Germline lookup yields CDR1 SGHVS and CDR2 FQNEAQ. For the CDR3, the DNA is TGTGCCAGCAGCTTACGGGACAGCTGGGGCACCGGGGAGCTGTTTTTT. Translated, it gives CASSLRDSWGTGELFF.

Only one count was recorded for this clone. The chain carries TRBV27 and TRBJ1-1, with 8 bases identical to TRBD1. Germline trimming cut 3 bases from V and 7 bases from J; bases unmatched to any gene: 4. The CDR3 extends over 13 amino acids. Germline V gives CDR1 MNHEY, CDR2 SMNVEV (reference sequence). The CDR3 here is CASSFQGAFEAFF. The CDR3 region has the DNA TGTGCCAGCAGTTTCCAGGGGGCGTTTGAAGCTTTCTTT.

The chain has TRBV7-2 and TRBJ2-3; D gene unclear. This CDR3 has 14 amino acids. Germline V CDR1 and CDR2: SGHTA, FQGNSA. V lost 3 bases and J 4 bases, leaving 11 bases between the germline ends. DNA for the CDR3: TGTGCCAGCAGCTTGAGAGAGTCGGCAGATACGCAGTATTTT. Amino acids: CASSLRESADTQYF.

The V gene is TRBV19, the J gene TRBJ2-1, with 9 bases matching TRBD2. Germline-derived CDR1 and CDR2 are LNHDA and SQIVND (reference sequence). Trimming took 5 bases from V and 7 from J; bases not matched to a gene: 18. The CDR3 runs 18 residues. CDR3 nucleotides: TGTGCCAGTAGTGCCAATCCCGGGACTAGCCTGCGGGTAAATGAGCAGTTCTTC. Its translation is CASSANPGTSLRVNEQFF. Complete variable domain (other parts from reference TRBV19 and TRBJ2-1): DGGITQSPKYLFRKEGQNVTLSCEQNLNHDAMYWYRQDPGQGLRLIYYSQIVNDFQKGDIAEGYSVSREKKESFPLTVTSAQKNPTAFYLCASSANPGTSLRVNEQFFGPGTRLTVL.

The J gene is TRBJ2-2, the V gene TRBV29-1, with a possible D match to TRBD2 (7 bases). V lost 2 bases, J lost 6 bases, and 19 bases lay in between. CDR3 size: 16 residues. Germline-derived CDR1 and CDR2 are SQVTM and ANQGSEA. The CDR3 DNA reads as TGCAGCGTTGAAAGGGCGTGGGCGGGGGCCCCCGGGGAGCTGTTTTTT. This codes for CSVERAWAGAPGELFF.

This chain links TRBV30 with TRBJ2-1, with 14 positions matching TRBD2. The germline V gene has CDR1 GTSNPN and CDR2 SVGIG (reference sequence). The CDR3 is 18 amino acids. The trim removed 3 bases at V and 7 bases at J, leaving 14 bases unmatched. CDR3 region: CAWRSGTSGSRSKNEQFF. The CDR3 DNA reads TGTGCCTGGAGGTCGGGGACTAGCGGGAGCCGCAGTAAGAATGAGCAGTTCTTC.

CDR3 in amino acids: CASSIEGNTGELFF. The CDR3 DNA reads TGTGCCAGCAGCATCGAGGGGAACACCGGGGAGCTGTTTTTT. The chain links TRBV7-7 to TRBJ2-2; D may be TRBD2 (5 bases). The CDR3 is 14 amino acids. Germline V gives CDR1 SSHAT, CDR2 FNYEAQ (reference sequence). Deletions cut 5 bases from V and 1 base from J, with 8 bases between.